This T cell receptor (beta chain) was found in a study of T cell responses to AZD1222 COVID-19 vaccine. Overall study results and limits: Reports say nearly half of spike-specific TCRs go after unmutated variant regions.

This CDR3 has 19 residues. Germline CDR1 reads MNHEY; CDR2 reads SVGEGT. Trimming left V 2 bases short and J 0 bases short, with 22 bases between. The repertoire was sequenced with immunoSEQ multiplex PCR; TCRdb's copy has only in-frame clones and lacks some. This sample yields 100,000 to 130,000 clones, of which about 92% are seen a single time; roughly 3% belongs to the top ten. This clone occurred a few times. Its specificity is unknown. The receptor comes from an adult in good health. The chain combines TRBV6-2 or TRBV6-3 with TRBJ1-1; tentatively, D is TRBD1 (5 bases). The specimen comprised peripheral blood, sampled on day 0 of MenACWY control vaccination. CDR3 in amino acids: CASSYGTLRAGPMNTEAFF. The CDR3 nucleotides are TGTGCCAGCAGTTACGGTACGCTTCGGGCAGGGCCCATGAACACTGAAGCTTTCTTT.